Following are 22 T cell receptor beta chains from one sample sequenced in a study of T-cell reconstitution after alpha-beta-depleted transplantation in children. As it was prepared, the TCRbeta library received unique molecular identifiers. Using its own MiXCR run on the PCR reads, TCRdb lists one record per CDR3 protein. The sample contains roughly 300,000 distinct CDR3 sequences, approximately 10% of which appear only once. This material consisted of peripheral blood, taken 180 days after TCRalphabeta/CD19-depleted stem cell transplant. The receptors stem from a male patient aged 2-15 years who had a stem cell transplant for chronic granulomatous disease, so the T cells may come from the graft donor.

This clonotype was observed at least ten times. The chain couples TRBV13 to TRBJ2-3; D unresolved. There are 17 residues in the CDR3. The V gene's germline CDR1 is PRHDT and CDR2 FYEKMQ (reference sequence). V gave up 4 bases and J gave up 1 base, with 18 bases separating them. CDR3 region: CASSSTPIRVGTDTQYF. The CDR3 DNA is TGTGCCAGCAGCTCCACACCGATAAGGGTTGGCACAGATACGCAGTATTTT.

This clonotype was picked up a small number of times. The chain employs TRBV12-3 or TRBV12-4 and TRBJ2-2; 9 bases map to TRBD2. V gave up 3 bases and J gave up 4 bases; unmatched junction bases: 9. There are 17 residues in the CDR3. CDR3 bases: TGTGCCAGCAGTTTTAGGGGGACTAGCAGGGCCACCGGGGAGCTGTTTTTT. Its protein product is CASSFRGTSRATGELFF.

The CDR3 loop reads CACQGRNNYGYTF. In DNA form, the CDR3 reads TGTGCTTGCCAGGGACGGAATAACTATGGCTACACCTTC. The V gene is TRBV12-3 or TRBV12-4, the J gene TRBJ1-2; the D gene is possibly TRBD1 (5 bases). The CDR3 totals 13 residues.

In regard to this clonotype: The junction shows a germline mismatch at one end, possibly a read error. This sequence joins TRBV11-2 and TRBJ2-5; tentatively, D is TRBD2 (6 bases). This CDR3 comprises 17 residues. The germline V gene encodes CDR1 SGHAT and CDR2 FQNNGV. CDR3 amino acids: CASSRRLVGVKQETQSF. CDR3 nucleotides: TGTGCCAGCAGCCGACGACTAGTAGGGGTAAAGCAAGAGACCCAGTCCTTC.

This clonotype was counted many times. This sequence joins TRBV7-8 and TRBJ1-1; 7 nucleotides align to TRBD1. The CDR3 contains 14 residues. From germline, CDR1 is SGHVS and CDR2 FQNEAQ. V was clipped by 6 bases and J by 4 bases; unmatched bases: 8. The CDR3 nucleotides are TGTGCCAGCAGACCACAGGGGCCAATCACTGAAGCTTTCTTT. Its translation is CASRPQGPITEAFF.

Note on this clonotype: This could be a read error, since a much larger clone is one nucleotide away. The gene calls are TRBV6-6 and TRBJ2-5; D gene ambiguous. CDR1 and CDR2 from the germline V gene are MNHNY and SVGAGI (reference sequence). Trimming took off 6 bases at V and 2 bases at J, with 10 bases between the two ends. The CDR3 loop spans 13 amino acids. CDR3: CASSSLWQETQYF. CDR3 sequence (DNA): TGTGCCAGCAGCTCCCTATGGCAAGAGACCCAGTACTTC.

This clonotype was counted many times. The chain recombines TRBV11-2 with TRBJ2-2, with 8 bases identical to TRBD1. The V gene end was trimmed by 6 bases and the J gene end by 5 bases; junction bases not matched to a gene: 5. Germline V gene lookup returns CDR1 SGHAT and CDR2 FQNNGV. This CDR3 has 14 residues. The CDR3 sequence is CASRRTGSTGELFF. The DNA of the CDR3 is TGTGCCAGCAGGAGGACAGGGTCAACCGGGGAGCTGTTTTTT.

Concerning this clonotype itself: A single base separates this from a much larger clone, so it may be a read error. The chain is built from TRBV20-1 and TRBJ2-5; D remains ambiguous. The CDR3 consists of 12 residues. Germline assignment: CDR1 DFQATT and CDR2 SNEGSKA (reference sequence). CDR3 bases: TGCAGTGCTGCGCAAGAGCAAGAGGCCCAGTACTTC. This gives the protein CSAAQEQEAQYF.

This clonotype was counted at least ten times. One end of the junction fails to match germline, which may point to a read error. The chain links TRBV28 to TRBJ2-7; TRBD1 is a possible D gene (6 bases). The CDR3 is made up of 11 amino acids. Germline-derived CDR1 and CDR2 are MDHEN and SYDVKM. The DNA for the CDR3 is TGTGCCAGCAGTTTAGGACAGCGCTCAAACTTC. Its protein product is CASSLGQRSNF.

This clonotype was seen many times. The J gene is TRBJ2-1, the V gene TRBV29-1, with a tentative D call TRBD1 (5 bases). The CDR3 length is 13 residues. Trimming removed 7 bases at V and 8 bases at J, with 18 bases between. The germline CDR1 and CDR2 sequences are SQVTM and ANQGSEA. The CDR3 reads CSAPGQGPDEQFF. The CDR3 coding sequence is TGCAGCGCCCCAGGTCAGGGTCCGGATGAGCAGTTCTTC.

For the CDR3, the DNA is TGTGCCTGGAGTGGTCTTGCTAGCGGGGTAATGGATACGCAGTATTTT. Its translation is CAWSGLASGVMDTQYF. The J gene is TRBJ2-3, the V gene TRBV30; 9 bases align to TRBD2. This CDR3 region has 16 residues. Per germline, CDR1 GTSNPN and CDR2 SVGIG (reference sequence). With 1 base clipped from V and 6 bases from J, the junction kept 11 bases outside the gene matches. Combining the CDR3 with reference TRBV30 and TRBJ2-3 gives the whole variable domain SQTIHQWPATLVQPVGSPLSLECTVEGTSNPNLYWYRQAAGRGLQLLFYSVGIGQISSEVPQNLSASRPQDRQFILSSKKLLLSDSGFYLCAWSGLASGVMDTQYFGPGTRLTVL.

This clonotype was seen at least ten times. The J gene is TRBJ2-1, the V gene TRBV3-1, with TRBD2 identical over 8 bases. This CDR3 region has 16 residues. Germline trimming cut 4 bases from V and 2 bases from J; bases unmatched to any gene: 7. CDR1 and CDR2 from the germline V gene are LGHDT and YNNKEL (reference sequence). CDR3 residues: CASSLSGSFTYNEQFF. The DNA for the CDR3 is TGTGCCAGCAGCCTCAGCGGGAGCTTCACCTACAATGAGCAGTTCTTC.

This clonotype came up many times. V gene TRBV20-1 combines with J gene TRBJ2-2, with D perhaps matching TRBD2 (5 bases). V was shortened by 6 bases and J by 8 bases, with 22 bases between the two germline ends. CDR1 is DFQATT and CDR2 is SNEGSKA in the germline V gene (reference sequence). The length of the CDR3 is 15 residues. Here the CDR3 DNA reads TGCAGTGCCCCTAAAGACTACGCCTACGAAGGGGAGCTGTTTTTT. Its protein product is CSAPKDYAYEGELFF.

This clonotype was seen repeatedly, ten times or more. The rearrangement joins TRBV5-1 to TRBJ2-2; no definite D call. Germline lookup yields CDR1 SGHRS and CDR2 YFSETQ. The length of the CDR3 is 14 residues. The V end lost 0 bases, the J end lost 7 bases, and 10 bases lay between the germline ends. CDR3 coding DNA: TGCGCCAGCAGCTTGGCTTCCTACGGCGGGGAGCTGTTTTTT. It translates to CASSLASYGGELFF.

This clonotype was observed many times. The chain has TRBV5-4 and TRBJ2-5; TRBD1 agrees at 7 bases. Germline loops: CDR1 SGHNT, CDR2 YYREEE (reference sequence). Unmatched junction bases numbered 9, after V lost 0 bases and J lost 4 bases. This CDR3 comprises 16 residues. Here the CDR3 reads CASSLGPGGFRETQYF. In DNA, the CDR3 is TGTGCCAGCAGCTTGGGCCCAGGGGGTTTTCGAGAGACCCAGTACTTC.

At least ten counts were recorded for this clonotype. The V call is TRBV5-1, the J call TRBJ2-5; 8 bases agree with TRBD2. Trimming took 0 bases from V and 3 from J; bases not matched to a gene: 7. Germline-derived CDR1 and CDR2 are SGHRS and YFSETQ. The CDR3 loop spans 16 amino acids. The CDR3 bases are TGCGCCAGCAGCTTGGTGGGGAGAGCGGGAGAAGAGACCCAGTACTTC. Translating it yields CASSLVGRAGEETQYF.

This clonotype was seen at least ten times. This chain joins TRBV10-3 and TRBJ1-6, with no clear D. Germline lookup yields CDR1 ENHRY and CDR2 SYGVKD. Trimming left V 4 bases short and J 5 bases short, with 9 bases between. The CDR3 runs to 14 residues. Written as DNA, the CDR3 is TGTGCCATCAGTGGATCGGGGAATAATTCACCCCTCCACTTT. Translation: CAISGSGNNSPLHF.

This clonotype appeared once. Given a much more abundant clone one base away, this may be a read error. DNA for the CDR3: TGCGCCAGCAGCTCGACTAGAGAGAGGCGAGATACGCAGTATTTT. This codes for CASSSTRERRDTQYF. The J gene is TRBJ2-3, the V gene TRBV5-1; D is perhaps TRBD2 (6 bases). Between the trimmed V and J ends, which lost 3 bases and 5 bases, there was a span of 16 bases. Germline assignment: CDR1 SGHRS and CDR2 YFSETQ. The CDR3 is 15 amino acids.

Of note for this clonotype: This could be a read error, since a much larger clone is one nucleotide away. CDR3 coding DNA: TGTGCCAGCAGCGCAATAGCGGGGGCCATGAATGAGCATTTCTTC. Translating it yields CASSAIAGAMNEHFF. The rearrangement joins TRBV9 to TRBJ2-1; 9 nucleotides align to TRBD2. CDR3 length: 15 residues. The germline V gene has CDR1 SGDLS and CDR2 YYNGEE.

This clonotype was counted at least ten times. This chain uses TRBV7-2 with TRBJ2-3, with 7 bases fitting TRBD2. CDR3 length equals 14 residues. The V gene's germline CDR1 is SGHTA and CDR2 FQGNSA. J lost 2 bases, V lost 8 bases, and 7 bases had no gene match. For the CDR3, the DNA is TGTGCCAGCTTGAGCGGGGCTTACACAGATACGCAGTATTTT. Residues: CASLSGAYTDTQYF.

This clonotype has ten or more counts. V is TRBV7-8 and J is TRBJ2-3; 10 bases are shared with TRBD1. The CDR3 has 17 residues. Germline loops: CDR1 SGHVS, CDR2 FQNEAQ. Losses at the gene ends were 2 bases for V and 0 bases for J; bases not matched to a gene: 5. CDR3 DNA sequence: TGTGCCAGCAGCTTACGTCGGGACAGGGGTAGCACAGATACGCAGTATTTT. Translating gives CASSLRRDRGSTDTQYF.

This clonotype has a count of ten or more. The CDR3 DNA follows: TGTGCCAGCAGTTATCAGGACGGAGTAAGAGAGACCCAGTACTTC. As protein: CASSYQDGVRETQYF. V gene TRBV6-5 combines with J gene TRBJ2-5; D is unclear. The CDR3 length is 15 residues. V was trimmed by 3 bases and J by 4 bases, leaving 15 bases between them. Germline-derived CDR1 and CDR2 are MNHEY and SVGAGI.